The table lists the clone carrying this T cell receptor (beta chain) with a few counts. This record comes from a study of blood T cell repertoires in COVID-19. For the study at large: Samples representing acute and convalescent COVID-19 were sourced from the United States, Italy and Spain. PBMCs, B-cell-depleted T cells, or T cells provided the cDNA or gDNA that made up the material.

Per the study methods: Nucleated cell number was recorded as an estimate derived from reference gene primer amplification. Generated by immunoSEQ multiplex PCR, the TCRdb table keeps only in-frame clones and is missing some. For V, J and clone size, that table is used; D and trimming come from the DNA. The sample contains approximately 210,000 clones, 83% of which appear only once. The CDR3 has 17 amino acids. The ends lost 3 bases at V and 1 base at J; junction bases unmatched: 7. Germline V lookup: CDR1 KGHSH, CDR2 LQKENI. The specimen sequenced was peripheral blood. The sequence was collected from a woman aged 40 to 49 with active or convalescent COVID-19. V gene TRBV18 combines with J gene TRBJ1-1, with TRBD1 matching over 11 bases. The CDR3 region has the DNA TGTGCCAGCTCACCCCACCCCGGGACAGGGGGGAACACTGAAGCTTTCTTT. Translated, it gives CASSPHPGTGGNTEAFF.